The next 11 T cell receptor beta chains were all read from a single sample in a study of T cell changes during pregnancy in multiple sclerosis. The repertoire was sequenced with immunoSEQ multiplex PCR; TCRdb's copy has only in-frame clones and lacks some. The data hold 30,000 to 35,000 clones, with about 91% observed a single time. This material consisted of CD8+ T cells from peripheral blood mononuclear cells, taken in the first trimester of pregnancy. These TCRs come from a female donor with multiple sclerosis, enrolled in a pregnancy study.

The gene calls are TRBV25-1 and TRBJ2-7; D possibly corresponds to TRBD2 (6 bases). This CDR3 spans 14 amino acids. Per germline, CDR1 MGHDK and CDR2 SYGVNS. Trimming took 6 bases from V and 3 from J, leaving 15 bases between them. The CDR3 region has the DNA TGTGCCAGCAGCCCCGGGACTTTCGGCTACGAGCAGTACTTC. This sequence encodes CASSPGTFGYEQYF.

A single count supports this clone. The genes are TRBV4-1 and TRBJ2-5, with D possibly being TRBD1 (6 bases). Germline assignment: CDR1 MGHRA and CDR2 YSYEKL. The CDR3 consists of 13 residues. V shed 4 bases and J shed 2 bases, with 8 bases lying between them. CDR3 loop: CASSPGQQETQYF. For the CDR3, the DNA is TGCGCCAGCAGCCCAGGACAGCAAGAGACCCAGTACTTC.

The chain is built from TRBV28 and TRBJ2-3, with TRBD2 as a possible D gene (6 bases). Germline CDR1 and CDR2: MDHEN and SYDVKM. The CDR3 consists of 15 residues. Deletions cut 6 bases from V and 2 bases from J, with 15 bases between. CDR3 residues: CASSPTSFPTDTQYF. In nucleotides, the CDR3 is TGTGCCAGCAGCCCCACTAGCTTTCCCACAGATACGCAGTATTTT.

This chain connects TRBV4-1 to TRBJ2-5; TRBD2 is a possible D gene (5 bases). Germline V gene lookup returns CDR1 MGHRA and CDR2 YSYEKL. The V end lost 0 bases, the J end lost 2 bases, and 13 bases lay between the germline ends. The CDR3 length is 16 residues. CDR3 sequence: CASSQDQGLAQETQYF. CDR3 sequence (DNA): TGCGCCAGCAGCCAAGATCAAGGACTCGCACAAGAGACCCAGTACTTC.

V gene TRBV11-2 combines with J gene TRBJ2-1, with D unclear. The CDR3 has 13 residues. The germline V and J ends were trimmed by 2 bases and 6 bases, with 8 bases remaining between them. Germline loops: CDR1 SGHAT, CDR2 FQNNGV. The CDR3 reads CASSLNPSNEQFF. The DNA of the CDR3 is TGTGCCAGCAGCTTAAATCCTTCCAATGAGCAGTTCTTC.

The CDR3 protein is CASSFGGLNQPQHF. For the CDR3, the DNA is TGCGCCAGCAGCTTTGGTGGACTGAATCAGCCCCAGCATTTT. The chain is built from TRBV5-1 and TRBJ1-5; D ambiguous. Germline V gene sequence: CDR1 SGHRS, CDR2 YFSETQ. The CDR3 spans 14 residues. The V gene lost 2 bases and the J gene lost 4 bases, with 10 bases spanning the gap.

The table lists this clone with many counts. The J gene is TRBJ2-2, the V gene TRBV28, with 7 bases identical to TRBD1. CDR3 length: 18 residues. Germline V gene data show CDR1 as MDHEN and CDR2 as SYDVKM. V gave up 4 bases and J gave up 0 bases; unmatched junction bases: 11. CDR3 DNA: TGTGCCAGCAGTTCAAGCGAAACCGGGACAGCGAACACCGGGGAGCTGTTTTTT. This sequence encodes CASSSSETGTANTGELFF.

This clone was picked up many times. The chain couples TRBV5-1 to TRBJ1-1; tentative D call: TRBD1 (6 bases). V dropped 0 bases and J dropped 3 bases, with 15 bases sitting between them. Germline CDR1 SGHRS, CDR2 YFSETQ. The CDR3 is 16 residues long. The CDR3 sequence is CASSLVSGHDDTEAFF. CDR3 in DNA: TGCGCCAGCAGCTTGGTCTCGGGACATGACGACACTGAAGCTTTCTTT.

V gene TRBV21-1 combines with J gene TRBJ2-7; TRBD2, as called in the table, went unchecked against the DNA. TRBV21-1 is a documented pseudogene. This CDR3 region has 18 residues. CDR3: CASSKQSFGPERGYEQYF. As DNA, the CDR3 is TGTGCCAGCAGCAAACAGTCTTTTGGACCGGAACGGGGTTACGAGCAGTACTTC.

This chain links TRBV6-1 with TRBJ2-3, with TRBD2 matching over 7 bases. Germline V gene data show CDR1 as MNHNS and CDR2 as SASEGT. This CDR3 is built from 14 residues. The trim removed 10 bases at V and 2 bases at J, leaving 9 bases unmatched. CDR3: CATGGGEATDTQYF. CDR3 coding DNA: TGTGCCACCGGGGGAGGGGAGGCCACAGATACGCAGTATTTT.

The chain carries TRBV10-3 and TRBJ1-1, with D hard to call. Deletions cut 5 bases from V and 4 bases from J, with 17 bases between. The CDR3 contains 15 residues. Germline assignment: CDR1 ENHRY and CDR2 SYGVKD. DNA for the CDR3: TGTGCCATCAGTACCCCCTCAGGTGGAAGCACTGAAGCTTTCTTT. It codes for CAISTPSGGSTEAFF.